Shown below are 11 T cell receptor beta chains from a single sample sequenced in a study of blood T cell repertoires in COVID-19. Generated by immunoSEQ multiplex PCR, the TCRdb table keeps only in-frame clones and is missing some. Of about 100,000 clones listed, over 65% are singletons. Material: peripheral blood. The receptors here all came from a human donor in a cohort sampled during active COVID-19.

The rearrangement links TRBV3-1 (or the pseudogene TRBV3-2) to TRBJ1-2; TRBD1 matches at 10 bases. The CDR3 has 16 amino acids. Germline lookup yields CDR1 LGHDT and CDR2 YNNKEL (reference sequence). The J segment lost 4 bases and the V segment lost 5 bases, leaving 10 bases of the junction unmatched. CDR3 coding DNA: TGTGCCAGCAGCAAGACAGGGGGCCCTACTCTCTATGGCTACACCTTC. Residues: CASSKTGGPTLYGYTF.

This chain uses TRBV11-2 with TRBJ2-1, with D unresolved. Trimming pared 0 bases from V and 6 bases from J, leaving 6 bases between. The germline gives CDR1 SGHAT, CDR2 FQNNGV. The CDR3 covers 13 residues. As DNA, the CDR3 is TGTGCCAGCAGCTTAGACGTAGCCAATGAGCAGTTCTTC. This sequence encodes CASSLDVANEQFF. The whole variable domain, filled in from reference TRBV11-2 and TRBJ2-1, reads EAGVAQSPRYKIIEKRQSVAFWCNPISGHATLYWYQQILGQGPKLLIQFQNNGVVDDSQLPKDRFSAERLKGVDSTLKIQPAKLEDSAVYLCASSLDVANEQFFGPGTRLTVL.

This chain links TRBV18 with TRBJ2-2, with D possibly matching TRBD1 (5 bases). V gave up 6 bases and J gave up 3 bases, with 14 bases separating them. CDR1 is KGHSH and CDR2 is LQKENI in the germline V gene. This CDR3 comprises 15 residues. Here the CDR3 DNA reads TGTGCCAGCTCGGTCTCATCAGGGTACACCGGGGAGCTGTTTTTT. This gives the protein CASSVSSGYTGELFF.

This clone occurred once. This rearrangement joins TRBV7-9 to TRBJ2-3, with TRBD2 matching over 8 bases. The V segment lost 4 bases and the J segment 3 bases; nucleotides outside the gene matches: 3. The CDR3 contains 14 residues. Germline V gives CDR1 SEHNR, CDR2 FQNEAQ (reference sequence). The CDR3 is CASSSTSATDTQYF. The DNA for the CDR3 is TGTGCCAGCAGCTCGACTAGCGCTACAGATACGCAGTATTTT.

This clone occurred once. The chain recombines TRBV3-1 (or the pseudogene TRBV3-2) with TRBJ2-5; D perhaps matches TRBD2 (6 bases). Trimming left V 0 bases short and J 2 bases short, with 13 bases between. The CDR3 loop spans 16 amino acids. In germline, CDR1 is LGHDT, CDR2 YNNKEL (reference sequence). The CDR3 DNA reads TGTGCCAGCAGCCAAGACCAAAGGGACTGGCAAGAGACCCAGTACTTC. Protein: CASSQDQRDWQETQYF.

The chain combines TRBV5-1 with TRBJ2-2, with 10 bases identical to TRBD1. CDR3 length: 18 residues. V was clipped by 0 bases and J by 1 base; unmatched bases: 6. Germline lookup yields CDR1 SGHRS and CDR2 YFSETQ. CDR3 protein: CASSLAATGGGNTGELFF. The CDR3 bases are TGCGCCAGCAGCTTGGCCGCGACAGGGGGCGGGAACACCGGGGAGCTGTTTTTT.

The chain uses TRBV6-5 and TRBJ2-1; D is possibly TRBD1 (6 bases). V lost 8 bases and J lost 4, with 12 bases in between. CDR1 and CDR2 (germline): MNHEY, SVGAGI. The CDR3 length is 13 residues. CDR3 DNA sequence: TGTGCCAGCCTCGAGGGGGTTTACAATGAGCAGTTCTTC. Translation gives CASLEGVYNEQFF.

The V and J genes are TRBV10-3 and TRBJ1-2; tentative D call: TRBD1 (6 bases). The CDR3 sequence is 13 residues long. The germline V gene has CDR1 ENHRY and CDR2 SYGVKD. V lost 11 bases and J 7 bases, leaving 20 bases between the germline ends. The CDR3: CAARGDAAGGYTF. The CDR3 DNA follows: TGTGCCGCCAGGGGTGATGCGGCGGGTGGCTACACCTTC.

This chain joins TRBV6-6 and TRBJ1-1; no reliable D call. Trimming removed 4 bases from V and 0 bases from J, with 6 bases in between. This CDR3 has 13 residues. Germline CDR1 is MNHNY and CDR2 is SVGAGI (reference sequence). The CDR3 DNA reads TGTGCCAGCAGTTCACAGATGAACACTGAAGCTTTCTTT. Translating gives CASSSQMNTEAFF.

The chain uses TRBV30 and TRBJ1-2; D is possibly TRBD1 (6 bases). With 1 base removed from V and 7 bases from J, the gap between germline ends came to 13 bases. The CDR3 covers 13 residues. The germline V gene encodes CDR1 GTSNPN and CDR2 SVGIG (reference sequence). This CDR3 reads CAWSGYRESGYTF. Written as DNA, the CDR3 is TGTGCCTGGAGTGGATACAGGGAGTCTGGCTACACCTTC. The variable domain in full, with the rest retrieved from reference TRBV30 and TRBJ1-2, is SQTIHQWPATLVQPVGSPLSLECTVEGTSNPNLYWYRQAAGRGLQLLFYSVGIGQISSEVPQNLSASRPQDRQFILSSKKLLLSDSGFYLCAWSGYRESGYTFGSGTRLTVV.

This rearrangement joins TRBV11-2 to TRBJ2-7; tentative D call: TRBD1 (6 bases). The ends were cut back, 3 bases at V and 2 bases at J, with 11 bases in the middle. In germline, CDR1 is SGHAT, CDR2 FQNNGV. There are 14 residues in the CDR3. The CDR3 reads CASSFGGQPYEQYF. DNA of the CDR3: TGTGCCAGCAGCTTCGGCGGACAGCCCTACGAGCAGTACTTC.